This is a list of T cell receptor beta chains from one sample in a study of T cells in Graves' hyperthyroidism and ophthalmopathy. TCRdb fed the multiplex PCR reads into MiXCR, producing one record per CDR3 protein. The sample records a few hundred thousand distinct CDR3 sequences, roughly 14% being singletons. The sequenced material came from blood. These receptors originate from a woman between 40 and 55 years old with Graves' hyperthyroidism that later progressed to Graves' ophthalmopathy. Both conserved end residues are part of each CDR3. The D gene is left open where the match is weak. Clone size is given for some rows only: seen once, a few or many times, or a class if the clone is expanded.

J gene,D gene,clone size,V gene,CDR3 protein,CDR3 DNA
TRBJ2-2,.,many,TRBV20-1,CSATGTPNTGELFF,TGCAGTGCCACCGGGACACCTAACACCGGGGAGCTGTTTTTT
TRBJ1-1,TRBD1,few,TRBV20-1,CSARERGRLLRNTEAFF,TGCAGTGCTAGAGAAAGGGGGCGCTTACTACGGAACACTGAAGCTTTCTTT
TRBJ2-7,TRBD1,.,TRBV11-2,CASSLRGTGGKSYEQYF,TGTGCCAGCAGCTTACGGGGGACAGGGGGCAAGTCCTACGAGCAGTACTTC
TRBJ2-6,.,many,TRBV6-1,CASSSGNRGSGANVLTF,TGTGCCAGCAGTTCTGGAAACCGGGGCTCTGGGGCCAACGTCCTGACTTTC
TRBJ2-3,TRBD1,few,TRBV27,CASSPTPGTALTDTQYF,TGTGCCAGCAGCCCTACCCCCGGGACAGCACTCACAGATACGCAGTATTTT
TRBJ1-2,.,many,TRBV20-1,CSVGGAEYGYTF,TGCAGTGTTGGGGGCGCGGAGTATGGCTACACCTTC
TRBJ2-1,TRBD2,many,TRBV11-3,CASSPNRTSGRHNEQFF,TGTGCCAGCAGCCCCAACCGGACTAGCGGGAGGCACAATGAGCAGTTCTTC
TRBJ2-1,TRBD2,.,TRBV27,CASSTPGRASYNEQFF,TGTGCCAGCAGCACCCCTGGGAGGGCCTCCTACAATGAGCAGTTCTTC
TRBJ2-1,TRBD2,many,TRBV3-1,CASSQDRGAGVANEQFF,TGTGCCAGCAGCCAAGATCGGGGAGCGGGAGTGGCGAATGAGCAGTTCTTC
TRBJ2-2,.,many,TRBV14,CASSQDYGSGDTGELFF,TGTGCCAGCAGCCAAGATTACGGCTCAGGAGACACCGGGGAGCTGTTTTTT
TRBJ2-3,.,many,TRBV2,CASSEEGPSTDTQYF,TGTGCCAGCAGCGAGGAGGGCCCAAGCACAGATACGCAGTATTTT
TRBJ2-7,.,many,TRBV10-3,CAIAVGVEYEQYF,TGTGCCATTGCAGTGGGAGTAGAGTACGAGCAGTACTTC
TRBJ2-2,.,many,TRBV19,CASSIDTPTGELFF,TGTGCCAGTAGTATTGACACTCCGACCGGGGAGCTGTTTTTT
TRBJ2-1,TRBD2,many,TRBV7-8,CASSLEGREVPFYNEQFF,TGTGCCAGCAGCTTAGAAGGGCGGGAGGTTCCCTTCTACAATGAGCAGTTCTTC
TRBJ2-2,.,many,TRBV2,CASKRLVLNTGELFF,TGTGCCAGCAAAAGATTGGTCCTGAACACCGGGGAGCTGTTTTTT
TRBJ2-2,.,many,TRBV20-1,CSARTNTGELFF,TGCAGTGCTAGAACGAACACCGGGGAGCTGTTTTTT
TRBJ2-5,.,many,TRBV6-1,CASSFAVAAQQETQYF,TGTGCCAGCAGTTTCGCTGTAGCGGCACAACAAGAGACCCAGTACTTC
TRBJ1-5,TRBD1,.,TRBV28,CASQPPGTGGRQPQHF,TGTGCCAGCCAACCCCCCGGGACAGGGGGTAGGCAGCCCCAGCATTTT
TRBJ2-5,.,many,TRBV20-1,CSARVRLIQETQYF,TGCAGTGCTAGAGTCAGGTTAATCCAAGAGACCCAGTACTTC
TRBJ2-1,.,few,TRBV5-4,CASSLERSSYNEQFF,TGTGCCAGCAGCTTGGAGCGGAGCTCCTACAATGAGCAGTTCTTC
TRBJ2-7,.,many,TRBV9,CASSVEAGYEQYF,TGTGCCAGCAGCGTAGAGGCGGGCTACGAGCAGTACTTC
TRBJ2-7,.,few,TRBV27,CASSSTPSSYEQYF,TGTGCCAGCAGTTCAACCCCGAGCTCCTACGAGCAGTACTTC
TRBJ2-4,.,many,TRBV3-1,CASSQDEVGHIQYF,TGTGCCAGCAGCCAAGACGAAGTGGGACACATTCAGTACTTC
TRBJ2-3,TRBD2,few,TRBV5-1,CASSVGLAGGPGRTDTQYF,TGCGCCAGCAGCGTTGGACTAGCGGGAGGGCCTGGGAGGACAGATACGCAGTATTTT
TRBJ1-1,.,many,TRBV28,CASKGDTMNTEAFF,TGTGCCAGCAAGGGGGATACCATGAACACTGAAGCTTTCTTT
TRBJ2-3,.,few,TRBV6-5,CASSYYSPSLTEATDTQYF,TGTGCCAGCAGTTACTATTCTCCCAGTCTTACAGAGGCCACAGATACGCAGTATTTT
TRBJ1-2,TRBD1,.,TRBV9,CASSVGGTGDSGYTF,TGTGCCAGCAGCGTTGGAGGGACAGGGGACAGTGGCTACACCTTC
TRBJ2-7,TRBD1,many,TRBV28,CASSFGTGGSYEQYF,TGTGCCAGCAGTTTTGGGACAGGGGGCTCCTACGAGCAGTACTTC
TRBJ2-3,.,few,TRBV19,CASSKGDTDTQYF,TGTGCCAGTAGTAAGGGCGACACAGATACGCAGTATTTT
TRBJ1-5,.,many,TRBV28,CASNSGRVYSNQPQHF,TGTGCCAGCAACTCGGGCAGGGTTTATAGCAATCAGCCCCAGCATTTT
TRBJ1-4,.,few,TRBV4-2,CASSLSDLNGEKLFF,TGTGCCAGCAGCCTCTCGGACTTAAATGGTGAAAAACTGTTTTTT
TRBJ1-5,.,many,TRBV28,CASNKHSPLQHF,TGTGCCAGCAACAAACATAGCCCGCTCCAGCATTTT
TRBJ2-5,.,few,TRBV6-1,CASNPREETQYF,TGTGCCAGCAACCCCAGGGAAGAGACCCAGTACTTC
TRBJ1-5,.,.,TRBV18,CASSPDISRTFSNQPQHF,TGTGCCAGCTCACCCGACATCTCCAGGACATTTAGCAATCAGCCCCAGCATTTT
TRBJ2-7,TRBD2,many,TRBV7-8,CASSLDRGRINEQYF,TGTGCCAGCAGCTTAGATCGCGGGAGGATAAACGAGCAGTACTTC
TRBJ2-7,.,many,TRBV11-2,CASSLLAEGHEQYF,TGTGCCAGCAGCTTACTGGCGGAGGGACACGAGCAGTACTTC
TRBJ2-3,TRBD2,many,TRBV20-1,CSARLAGTDTQYF,TGCAGTGCCCGACTAGCGGGCACAGATACGCAGTATTTT
TRBJ2-1,TRBD2,few,TRBV20-1,CSATTSGRTPEQFF,TGCAGTGCTACGACTAGCGGGAGAACTCCTGAGCAGTTCTTC
TRBJ1-1,.,many,TRBV20-1,CSATPRTFGTEAFF,TGCAGTGCTACCCCTCGGACATTTGGCACTGAAGCTTTCTTT
TRBJ2-7,.,.,TRBV5-1,CASSPGLGSYGQYF,TGCGCCAGCAGCCCTGGTCTGGGCTCCTACGGGCAGTACTTC
TRBJ2-2,.,.,TRBV19,CASHTGENTGELFF,TGTGCCAGTCATACGGGGGAGAACACCGGGGAGCTGTTTTTT
TRBJ1-1,.,many,TRBV20-1,CSARDWGDTEAFF,TGCAGTGCTAGAGATTGGGGGGACACTGAAGCTTTCTTT